This entry describes one TCR beta chain. Participants spanned ages about 18 to 90 years and resided in 24 US areas. Up to 2 weeks before entering the study, exposed participants had met a COVID-19 case. Only in-frame clones appear in the TCRdb table, and some are missing; sequencing was by immunoSEQ multiplex PCR. Counted here are approximately 310,000 clones, about 85% occurring once; the ten biggest clones make up around 2%. These data belong to a study of blood T cell repertoires in COVID-19. Trimming shortened V by 5 bases and J by 5 bases, and 9 bases separated the two germline ends. Germline lookup yields CDR1 SQVTM and CDR2 ANQGSEA. The CDR3 extends over 11 amino acids.

The sequenced sample consisted of PBMCs or T cells enriched from blood (not recorded which). This rearrangement joins TRBV29-1 to TRBJ2-5; tentative D call: TRBD2 (5 bases). The receptor was isolated from a woman in her thirties who had been exposed to COVID-19. The CDR3 DNA sequence: TGCAGCGTTCGATTAGCGGAGACCCAGTACTTC. Amino acids: CSVRLAETQYF.